The 16 T cell receptor beta chains below were found in one sample sequenced in a study of breast tumors, draining lymph nodes, adjacent tissues. The lymph nodes were axillary draining lymph nodes from breast cancer patients. TCRdb fed the multiplex PCR reads into MiXCR, producing one record per CDR3 protein. The data show some 170,000 distinct CDR3 sequences, 25% to 40% seen once. Material: axillary lymph node tissue. The receptors stem from a female donor with breast cancer. Some clones in this sample may be carry-over from other donors' samples.

The chain has TRBV7-9 and TRBJ1-1, with D tentatively TRBD1 (5 bases). V was clipped by 3 bases and J by 4 bases, with 12 bases between them. The CDR3 is 14 amino acids. In germline, CDR1 is SEHNR, CDR2 FQNEAQ (reference sequence). The CDR3: CASSLSGSGTEAFF. CDR3 sequence (DNA): TGTGCCAGCAGCTTGTCAGGGTCGGGCACTGAAGCTTTCTTT.

Of note for this clonotype: This likely comes from a read error, as the CDR3 has no conserved phenylalanine or tryptophan at its end. V and J are TRBV7-3 and TRBJ1-2; no clear D gene. Germline CDR1 SGHTA, CDR2 FQGTGA. Trimming took off 5 bases at V and 5 bases at J, with 15 bases between the two ends. This CDR3 is 14 amino acids long. This CDR3 is CASSHSGTAYGYTL. The CDR3 nucleotides are TGTGCCAGCAGCCATTCGGGAACAGCTTATGGCTACACCCTC.

On this clonotype itself: A read error may produce the germline difference seen at one junction end. The chain has TRBV7-9 and TRBJ1-1, with TRBD1 matching over 9 bases. The CDR3 sequence is 16 residues long. The V gene's germline CDR1 is SEHNR and CDR2 FQNEAQ (reference sequence). The CDR3 DNA is TGTGCCAGCAGCGGAGTTACGGACAGGGGAGTTGATGAACCTTTCTTT. It specifies CASSGVTDRGVDEPFF.

The table lists this clonotype with many counts. The V call is TRBV11-2, the J call TRBJ2-3; TRBD1 matches at 7 bases. In germline, CDR1 is SGHAT, CDR2 FQNNGV. CDR3 length equals 16 residues. V shed 1 base and J 2 bases; nucleotides not matched to a gene: 6. DNA of the CDR3: TGTGCCAGCAGCTTAGGACAGGGCCGGGCCACAGATACGCAGTATTTT. It codes for CASSLGQGRATDTQYF.

The CDR3 protein is CASSLGQGGEAFF. The CDR3 region has the DNA TGTGCCAGCAGCCTCGGACAGGGCGGTGAAGCTTTCTTT. The genes are TRBV11-2 and TRBJ1-1; 8 nucleotides align to TRBD1. The CDR3 length is 13 residues. The trim removed 5 bases at V and 7 bases at J, leaving 6 bases unmatched. Germline V lookup: CDR1 SGHAT, CDR2 FQNNGV.

The sample holds many counts of this clonotype. V usage is TRBV6-2 or TRBV6-3 and J usage is TRBJ2-7; D possibly corresponds to TRBD2 (6 bases). The germline gives CDR1 MNHEY, CDR2 SVGEGT. The CDR3 runs 14 residues. With 2 bases removed from V and 3 bases from J, the gap between germline ends came to 11 bases. The CDR3: CASSYGVSGYEQYF. DNA for the CDR3: TGTGCCAGCAGTTACGGGGTTAGCGGCTACGAGCAGTACTTC.

The sample holds many counts of this clonotype. The chain has TRBV5-4 and TRBJ2-7; D assignment may be TRBD1 or TRBD2 (7 bases each). V lost 4 bases and J lost 3, with 17 bases in between. In germline, CDR1 is SGHNT, CDR2 YYREEE (reference sequence). This CDR3 comprises 15 residues. The CDR3 nucleotides are TGTGCCAGCAGCCAGGGGGGGTCAGGGATCTACGAGCAGTACTTC. Translated: CASSQGGSGIYEQYF. The whole variable domain, remainder taken from reference TRBV5-4 and TRBJ2-7, is ETGVTQSPTHLIKTRGQQVTLRCSSQSGHNTVSWYQQALGQGPQFIFQYYREEENGRGNFPPRFSGLQFPNYSSELNVNALELDDSALYLCASSQGGSGIYEQYFGPGTRLTVT.

A note on this clonotype: A much larger clone lies a single base off, so this may be a read error. This rearrangement joins TRBV3-1 to TRBJ2-5, with 7 bases identical to TRBD1. Germline trimming cut 4 bases from V and 2 bases from J; bases unmatched to any gene: 7. There are 15 residues in the CDR3. The germline V gene encodes CDR1 LGHDT and CDR2 YNNKEL (reference sequence). CDR3: CASSLRDRTQETQYF. DNA for the CDR3: TGTGCCAGCAGCCTAAGGGACAGAACTCAAGAGACCCAGTACTTC.

About this clonotype: Given a much more abundant clone one base away, this may be a read error. This sequence joins TRBV12-3 or TRBV12-4 and TRBJ2-2, with unresolved D. V lost 4 bases and J lost 4, with 7 bases in between. This CDR3 has 13 residues. In nucleotides, the CDR3 is TGTGCCAGCAGTTATCTAGGCACCGGGGAGCTGTTTTTT. This gives the protein CASSYLGTGELFF.

Turning to this clonotype: A much larger clone sits a single nucleotide away, making a read error possible. This rearrangement joins TRBV28 to TRBJ1-2; 8 nucleotides agree with TRBD1. CDR1 is MDHEN, CDR2 SYDVKM, per germline. The CDR3 length is 14 residues. Trimming took 4 bases from V and 13 from J; bases not matched to a gene: 14. In DNA, the CDR3 is TGTGCCAGCAGTTCTGTTACAGGGGGTGGACGCTGCACCTTC. Amino acids: CASSSVTGGGRCTF.

In this sample, this clonotype turned up many times. The rearrangement links TRBV2 to TRBJ1-6; TRBD1 might be the D (5 bases). Germline V CDR1 and CDR2: SNHLY, FYNNEI. V shed 6 bases and J shed 4 bases, with 13 bases lying between them. The CDR3 is made up of 15 amino acids. Here the CDR3 DNA reads TGTGCCAGCAGGGGACCCAGGGATTATAATTCACCCCTCCACTTT. This codes for CASRGPRDYNSPLHF.

V is TRBV29-1 and J is TRBJ1-2, with 7 bases fitting TRBD1. The CDR3 extends over 12 amino acids. The trim removed 4 bases at V and 12 bases at J, leaving 11 bases unmatched. The germline V gene encodes CDR1 SQVTM and CDR2 ANQGSEA. Written as DNA, the CDR3 is TGCAGCGTTGGATGGGGACAGCTAGCTGACACCTTC. Protein sequence: CSVGWGQLADTF. Variable domain in full (rest from reference TRBV29-1 and TRBJ1-2): SAVISQKPSRDICQRGTSLTIQCQVDSQVTMMFWYRQQPGQSLTLIATANQGSEATYESGFVIDKFPISRPNLTFSTLTVSNMSPEDSSIYLCSVGWGQLADTFGSGTRLTVV.

This clonotype was recorded at least ten times. The V and J genes are TRBV2 and TRBJ1-2; TRBD1 agrees at 7 bases. Per germline, CDR1 SNHLY and CDR2 FYNNEI. V lost 9 bases and J lost 0; bases outside the gene matches: 7. CDR3 size: 14 residues. CDR3 sequence: CARDGGTANYGYTF. The CDR3 DNA sequence: TGTGCCAGGGATGGGGGGACAGCTAACTATGGCTACACCTTC.

The chain combines TRBV12-3 or TRBV12-4 with TRBJ1-1; TRBD1 might be the D (6 bases). The length of the CDR3 is 14 residues. Trimming took off 7 bases at V and 4 bases at J, with 16 bases between the two ends. In DNA, the CDR3 is TGTGCCAGCACCCTAGGGGGATCGGGCACTGAAGCTTTCTTT. Its translation: CASTLGGSGTEAFF.

There are many counts of this clonotype. The genes are TRBV20-1 and TRBJ1-2; TRBD1 might be the D (6 bases). V was shortened by 0 bases and J by 5 bases, with 10 bases between the two germline ends. CDR3 length: 13 residues. Germline-derived CDR1 and CDR2 are DFQATT and SNEGSKA (reference sequence). CDR3 sequence reads: CSAREQGTYGYTF. The CDR3 DNA sequence: TGCAGTGCTAGAGAACAGGGCACTTATGGCTACACCTTC.

This clonotype has a handful of counts. J is TRBJ1-1 and V is TRBV19; no clear D gene. This CDR3 contains 15 residues. CDR1 is LNHDA and CDR2 is SQIVND in the germline V gene (reference sequence). Trimming removed 4 bases from V and 3 bases from J, with 15 bases in between. The CDR3, as DNA: TGTGCCAGTAGTAGAACCCTAGTGGGGTACACTGAAGCTTTCTTT. Translation gives CASSRTLVGYTEAFF.